These T cell receptor beta chains were read from a single sample in a study of cytomegalovirus exposure and HLA in healthy donors. Produced via immunoSEQ multiplex PCR; TCRdb's table is partial and in-frame only. The repertoire holds tens of thousands of clones, with around 96% as singletons. Sample: PBMCs. These receptor sequences come from a man aged 18-30 years in good health and CMV-seropositive. Both conserved end residues are part of each CDR3. Fields, in order: CDR3 length, V gene, J gene, D gene, CDR3 protein, CDR3 DNA. The D gene is left open where the match is weak.

15	TRBV9	TRBJ2-1	TRBD2	CASSVHISREVEQFF	TGTGCCAGCAGCGTTCATATTAGTCGGGAGGTAGAGCAGTTCTTC
18	TRBV4-3	TRBJ2-1	TRBD2	CASSQDDLGLAGDYEQFF	TGCGCCAGCAGCCAAGATGACCTGGGACTAGCGGGAGATTATGAGCAGTTCTTC
15	TRBV30	TRBJ2-3	TRBD1	CASLPDRGMPDTQYF	TGTGCCTCACTTCCGGACAGGGGGATGCCAGATACGCAGTATTTT
16	TRBV9	TRBJ2-1	-	CASSVVGGSSYNEQFF	TGTGCCAGCAGCGTAGTCGGCGGTAGCTCCTACAATGAGCAGTTCTTC
15	TRBV7-2	TRBJ1-1	-	CASSHPTGRNTEAFF	TGTGCCAGCAGCCACCCGACAGGACGGAACACTGAAGCTTTCTTT
13	TRBV29-1	TRBJ2-3	-	CSVDEGGTDTQYF	TGCAGCGTTGATGAGGGGGGCACAGATACGCAGTATTTT
15	TRBV6-5	TRBJ2-6	TRBD1	CASSGDRAGANVLTF	TGTGCCAGCAGCGGGGACAGGGCCGGGGCCAACGTCCTGACTTTC
15	TRBV19	TRBJ1-1	-	CASSIAPGINTEAFF	TGTGCCAGTAGTATAGCTCCCGGGATCAACACTGAAGCTTTCTTT
15	TRBV5-6	TRBJ2-5	-	CASSLGGAWQETQYF	TGTGCCAGCAGCTTAGGCGGCGCGTGGCAAGAGACCCAGTACTTC
14	TRBV28	TRBJ2-7	TRBD1	CASSEGTGTYEQYF	TGTGCCAGCAGTGAGGGGACAGGAACCTACGAGCAGTACTTC